This T cell receptor (beta chain) was recorded in a study of CXCR3-negative and CXCR3-positive naive CD8 T cells. With UMI labels, 5' RACE was used to prepare the TRB cDNA libraries. From the 5' RACE reads, TCRdb lists one entry per CDR3 protein and no DNA. Recorded for this sample: some 130,000 distinct CDR3 sequences. Study findings and constraints: Upon cryopreservation, CXCR3 expression partially decreased, and most assays used fresh PBMCs.

Sorts that each held 270,000 or so cells were run in triplicate for every CD8+ T cell subset. Per germline, CDR1 PRHDT and CDR2 FYEKMQ (reference sequence). This CDR3 spans 15 amino acids. A note on this clonotype: Its target is not known.

This clonotype was sampled from a human donor in good health. Some clones in this sample may be carry-over from other donors' samples. Sequences were obtained from naive CXCR3- CD8+ T cells from blood. Subset specified: CD45RO-CCR7+CD27+CD95- naive CD8+ T cells lacking CXCR3 (TNR3-). This rearrangement joins TRBV13 to TRBJ2-3; the D call from TCRdb, TRBD1, cannot be confirmed without DNA. CDR3 loop: CASSSGTGLTDTQYF.